This T cell receptor beta chain appears in the sequencing data of a study of cytomegalovirus exposure and HLA in healthy donors. In the PCR, 60 Vbeta and 13 Jbeta primers were used. The table came from immunoSEQ multiplex PCR; TCRdb's copy has only in-frame clones and leaves some out. The sample contains around 160,000 clones, 80% of which appear only once. Study-wide results and limits: When analyzed later, a missense DCLRE1C variant was found to be linked to TCR beta V- and J-gene trimming.

The CDR3 runs 16 residues. Germline values: CDR1 SGHRS, CDR2 YFSETQ. V lost 2 bases and J 1 base, leaving 15 bases between the germline ends. About this clone: Its antigen is not known.

V usage is TRBV5-1 and J usage is TRBJ1-1; unclear D gene. Material for sequencing was PBMCs. The source is a man between 18 and 35 years old in good health and CMV-seropositive. The CDR3 DNA sequence: TGCGCCAGCAGCTTCTCCTCAGGACGGGGGAACACTGAAGCTTTCTTT. This sequence encodes CASSFSSGRGNTEAFF.